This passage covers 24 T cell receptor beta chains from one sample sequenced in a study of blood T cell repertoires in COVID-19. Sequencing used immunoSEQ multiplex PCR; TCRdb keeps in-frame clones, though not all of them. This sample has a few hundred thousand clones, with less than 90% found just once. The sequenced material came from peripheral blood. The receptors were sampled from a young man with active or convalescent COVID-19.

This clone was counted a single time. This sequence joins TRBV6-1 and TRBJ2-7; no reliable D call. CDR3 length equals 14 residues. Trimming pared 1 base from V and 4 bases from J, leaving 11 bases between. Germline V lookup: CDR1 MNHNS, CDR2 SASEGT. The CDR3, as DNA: TGTGCCAGCAGTGAAGATGGCAGATATTACGAGCAGTACTTC. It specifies CASSEDGRYYEQYF.

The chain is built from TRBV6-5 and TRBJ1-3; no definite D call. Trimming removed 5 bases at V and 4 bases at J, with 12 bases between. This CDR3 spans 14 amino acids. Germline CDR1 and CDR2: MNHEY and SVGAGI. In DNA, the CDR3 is TGTGCCAGCAGTCCTCAGGAAAGGGGAAACACCATATATTTT. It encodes CASSPQERGNTIYF.

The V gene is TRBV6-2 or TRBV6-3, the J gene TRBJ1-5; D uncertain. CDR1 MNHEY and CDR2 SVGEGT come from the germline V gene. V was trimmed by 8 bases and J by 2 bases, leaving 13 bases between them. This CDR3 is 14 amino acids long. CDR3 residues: CASRPTRGNQPQHF. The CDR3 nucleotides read TGTGCCAGCCGCCCGACTAGGGGCAATCAGCCCCAGCATTTT.

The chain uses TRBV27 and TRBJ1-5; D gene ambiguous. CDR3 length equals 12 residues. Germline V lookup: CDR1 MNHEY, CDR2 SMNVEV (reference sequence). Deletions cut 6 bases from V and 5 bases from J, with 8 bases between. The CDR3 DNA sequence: TGTGCCAGCAGCAGGTTGCATCAGCCCCAGCATTTT. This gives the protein CASSRLHQPQHF.

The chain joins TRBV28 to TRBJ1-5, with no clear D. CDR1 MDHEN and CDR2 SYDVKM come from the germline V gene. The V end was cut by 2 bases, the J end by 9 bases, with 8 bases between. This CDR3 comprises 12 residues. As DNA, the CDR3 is TGTGCCAGCAGTTTAAAGCCTCCGCCCCAGCATTTT. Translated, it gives CASSLKPPPQHF. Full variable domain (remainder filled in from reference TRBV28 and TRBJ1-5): DVKVTQSSRYLVKRTGEKVFLECVQDMDHENMFWYRQDPGLGLRLIYFSYDVKMKEKGDIPEGYSVSREKKERFSLILESASTNQTSMYLCASSLKPPPQHFGDGTRLSIL.

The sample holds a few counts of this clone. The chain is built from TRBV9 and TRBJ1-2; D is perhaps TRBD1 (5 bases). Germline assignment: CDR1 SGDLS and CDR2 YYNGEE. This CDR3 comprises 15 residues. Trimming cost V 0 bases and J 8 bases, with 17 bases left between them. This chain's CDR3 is CASSVDGNRGEGYTF. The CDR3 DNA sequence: TGTGCCAGCAGCGTAGACGGAAATCGGGGGGAAGGCTACACCTTC.

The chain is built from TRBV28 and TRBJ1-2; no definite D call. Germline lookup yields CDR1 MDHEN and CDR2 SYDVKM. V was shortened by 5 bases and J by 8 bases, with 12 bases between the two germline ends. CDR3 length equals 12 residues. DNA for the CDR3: TGTGCCAGCAGTAACGGGGTGGGAGGCTACACCTTC. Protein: CASSNGVGGYTF.

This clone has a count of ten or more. This CDR3 reads CASSDQWTAGEDTQYF. The DNA of the CDR3 is TGTGCCAGCAGTGACCAGTGGACCGCAGGGGAAGATACGCAGTATTTT. J is TRBJ2-3 and V is TRBV25-1; D is perhaps TRBD1 (6 bases). This CDR3 is 16 amino acids long. Looked up from germline, CDR1 is MGHDK and CDR2 is SYGVNS. The ends were cut back, 3 bases at V and 5 bases at J, with 18 bases in the middle.

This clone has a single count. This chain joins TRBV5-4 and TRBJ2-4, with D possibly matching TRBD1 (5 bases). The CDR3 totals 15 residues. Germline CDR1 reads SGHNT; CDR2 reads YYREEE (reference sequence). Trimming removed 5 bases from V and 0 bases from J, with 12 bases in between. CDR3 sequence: CASSDRKLAKNIQYF. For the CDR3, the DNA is TGTGCCAGCAGTGACAGAAAGCTAGCCAAAAACATTCAGTACTTC.

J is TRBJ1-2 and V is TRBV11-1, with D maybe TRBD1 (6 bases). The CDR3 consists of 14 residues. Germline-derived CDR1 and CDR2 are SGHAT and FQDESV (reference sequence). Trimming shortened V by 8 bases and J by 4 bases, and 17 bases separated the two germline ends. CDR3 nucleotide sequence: TGTGCCAGCGGACGGGTCAGGGGCGGCTATGGCTACACCTTC. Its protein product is CASGRVRGGYGYTF.

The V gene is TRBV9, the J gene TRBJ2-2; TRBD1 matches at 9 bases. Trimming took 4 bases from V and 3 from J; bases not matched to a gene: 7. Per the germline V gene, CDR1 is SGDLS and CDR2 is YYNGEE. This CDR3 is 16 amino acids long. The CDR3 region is CASSWGTGMDTGELFF. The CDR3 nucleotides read TGTGCCAGCAGCTGGGGGACAGGGATGGACACCGGGGAGCTGTTTTTT.

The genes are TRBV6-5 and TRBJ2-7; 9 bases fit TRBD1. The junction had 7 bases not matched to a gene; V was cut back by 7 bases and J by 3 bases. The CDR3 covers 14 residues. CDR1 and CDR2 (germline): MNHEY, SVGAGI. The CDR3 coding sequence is TGTGCCAGCACTCCCGGGACAGGGATCTACGAGCAGTACTTC. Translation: CASTPGTGIYEQYF.

DNA of the CDR3: TGTGCCAGCAGCTTAGTTTGTCCGTTCGGACAGCGAGAGCAGTACTTC. Translation: CASSLVCPFGQREQYF. The rearrangement uses TRBV7-2 and TRBJ2-7; D is perhaps TRBD1 (6 bases). The V gene's germline CDR1 is SGHTA and CDR2 FQGNSA. This CDR3 has 16 amino acids. The germline V and J ends were trimmed by 1 base and 7 bases, with 20 bases remaining between them.

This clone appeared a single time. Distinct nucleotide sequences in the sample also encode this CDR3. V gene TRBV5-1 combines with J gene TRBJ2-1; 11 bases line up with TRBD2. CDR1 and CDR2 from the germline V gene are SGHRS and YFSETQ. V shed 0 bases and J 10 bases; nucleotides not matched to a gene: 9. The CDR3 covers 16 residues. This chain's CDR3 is CASSLAVVAGGGEQFF. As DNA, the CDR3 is TGCGCCAGCAGCTTGGCCGTGGTAGCGGGGGGGGGCGAGCAGTTCTTC.

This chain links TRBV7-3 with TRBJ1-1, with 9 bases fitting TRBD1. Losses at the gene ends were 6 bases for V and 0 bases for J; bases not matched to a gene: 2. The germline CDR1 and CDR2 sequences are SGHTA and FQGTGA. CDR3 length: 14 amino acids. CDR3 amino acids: CASRGQGMNTEAFF. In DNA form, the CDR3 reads TGTGCCAGCAGGGGACAGGGAATGAACACTGAAGCTTTCTTT.

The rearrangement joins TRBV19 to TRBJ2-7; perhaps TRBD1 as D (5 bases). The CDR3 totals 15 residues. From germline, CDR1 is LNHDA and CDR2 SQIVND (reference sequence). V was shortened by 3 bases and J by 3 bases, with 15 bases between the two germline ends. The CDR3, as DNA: TGTGCCAGTAGTATTCGCAGGGATTATCTCTACGAGCAGTACTTC. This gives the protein CASSIRRDYLYEQYF. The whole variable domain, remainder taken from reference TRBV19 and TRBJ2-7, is DGGITQSPKYLFRKEGQNVTLSCEQNLNHDAMYWYRQDPGQGLRLIYYSQIVNDFQKGDIAEGYSVSREKKESFPLTVTSAQKNPTAFYLCASSIRRDYLYEQYFGPGTRLTVT.

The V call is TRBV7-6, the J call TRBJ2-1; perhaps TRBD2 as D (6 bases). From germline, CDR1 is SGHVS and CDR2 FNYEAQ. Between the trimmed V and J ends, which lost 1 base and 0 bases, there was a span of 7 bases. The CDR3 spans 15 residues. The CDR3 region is CASSLVGGSYNEQFF. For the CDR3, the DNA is TGTGCCAGCAGCTTAGTGGGGGGCTCCTACAATGAGCAGTTCTTC.

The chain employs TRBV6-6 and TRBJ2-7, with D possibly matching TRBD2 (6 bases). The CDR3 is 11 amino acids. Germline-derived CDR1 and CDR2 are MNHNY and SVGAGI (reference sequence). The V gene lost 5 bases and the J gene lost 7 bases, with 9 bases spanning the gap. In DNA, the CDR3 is TGTGCCAGCAGTCTAGCGTTAGAGCAGTACTTC. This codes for CASSLALEQYF.

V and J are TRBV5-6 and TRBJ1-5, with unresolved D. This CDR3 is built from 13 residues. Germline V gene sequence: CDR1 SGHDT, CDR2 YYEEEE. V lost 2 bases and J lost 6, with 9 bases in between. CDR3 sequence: CASSFGLFQPQHF. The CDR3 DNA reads TGTGCCAGCAGCTTCGGTCTTTTTCAGCCCCAGCATTTT.

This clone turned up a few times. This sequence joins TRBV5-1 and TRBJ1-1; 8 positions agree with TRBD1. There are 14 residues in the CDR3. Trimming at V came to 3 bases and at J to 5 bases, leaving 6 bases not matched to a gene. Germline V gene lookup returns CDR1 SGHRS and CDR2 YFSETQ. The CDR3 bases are TGCGCCAGCAGCTGGGGGACAGGCAAAACTGAAGCTTTCTTT. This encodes CASSWGTGKTEAFF.

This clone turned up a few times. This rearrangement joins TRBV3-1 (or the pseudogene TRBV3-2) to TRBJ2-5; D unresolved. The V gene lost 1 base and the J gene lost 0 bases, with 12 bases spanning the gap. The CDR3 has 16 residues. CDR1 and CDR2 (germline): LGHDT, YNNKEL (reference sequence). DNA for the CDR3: TGTGCCAGCAGCCAAGTACCGCGACTTAACCAAGAGACCCAGTACTTC. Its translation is CASSQVPRLNQETQYF.

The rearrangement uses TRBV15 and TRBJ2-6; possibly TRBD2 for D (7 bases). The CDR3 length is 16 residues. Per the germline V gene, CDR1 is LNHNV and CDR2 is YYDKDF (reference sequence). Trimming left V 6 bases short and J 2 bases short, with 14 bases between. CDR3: CATRKGGGAGANVLTF. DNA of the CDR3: TGTGCCACCAGAAAAGGGGGGGGCGCTGGGGCCAACGTCCTGACTTTC.

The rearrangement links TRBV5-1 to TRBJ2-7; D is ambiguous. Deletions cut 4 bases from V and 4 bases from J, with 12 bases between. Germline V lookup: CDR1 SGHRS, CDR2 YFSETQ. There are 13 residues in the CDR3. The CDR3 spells CASSPLVGYEQYF. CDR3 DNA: TGCGCCAGCAGCCCACTCGTCGGGTACGAGCAGTACTTC.

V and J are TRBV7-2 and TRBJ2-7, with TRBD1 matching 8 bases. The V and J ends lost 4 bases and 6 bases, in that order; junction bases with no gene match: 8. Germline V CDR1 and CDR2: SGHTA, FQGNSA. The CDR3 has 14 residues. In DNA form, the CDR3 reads TGTGCCAGCAGCTCCGACAGGGGAGGAGGCGAGCAGTACTTC. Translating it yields CASSSDRGGGEQYF.